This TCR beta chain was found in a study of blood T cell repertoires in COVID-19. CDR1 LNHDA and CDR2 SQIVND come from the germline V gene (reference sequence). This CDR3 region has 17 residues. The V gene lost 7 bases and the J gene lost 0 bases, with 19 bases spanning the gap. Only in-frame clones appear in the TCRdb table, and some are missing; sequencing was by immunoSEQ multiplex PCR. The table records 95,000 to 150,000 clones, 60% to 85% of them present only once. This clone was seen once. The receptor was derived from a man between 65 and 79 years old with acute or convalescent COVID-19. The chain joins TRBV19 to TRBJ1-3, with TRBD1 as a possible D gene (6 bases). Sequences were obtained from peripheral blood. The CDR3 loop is CASTPFRAGASGNTIYF. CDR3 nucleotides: TGTGCCAGTACCCCGTTTCGGGCGGGGGCCTCTGGAAACACCATATATTTT.